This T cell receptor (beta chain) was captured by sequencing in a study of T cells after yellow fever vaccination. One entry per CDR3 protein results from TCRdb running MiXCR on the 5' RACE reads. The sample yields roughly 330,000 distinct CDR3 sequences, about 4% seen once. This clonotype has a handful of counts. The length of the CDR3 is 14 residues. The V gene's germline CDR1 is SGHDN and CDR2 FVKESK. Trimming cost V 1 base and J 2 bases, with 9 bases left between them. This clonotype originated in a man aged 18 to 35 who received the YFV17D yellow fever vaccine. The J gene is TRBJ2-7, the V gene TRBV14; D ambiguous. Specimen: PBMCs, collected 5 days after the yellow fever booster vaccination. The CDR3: CASSQAGDPYEQYF. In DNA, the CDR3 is TGTGCCAGCAGCCAAGCCGGAGATCCCTACGAGCAGTACTTC.